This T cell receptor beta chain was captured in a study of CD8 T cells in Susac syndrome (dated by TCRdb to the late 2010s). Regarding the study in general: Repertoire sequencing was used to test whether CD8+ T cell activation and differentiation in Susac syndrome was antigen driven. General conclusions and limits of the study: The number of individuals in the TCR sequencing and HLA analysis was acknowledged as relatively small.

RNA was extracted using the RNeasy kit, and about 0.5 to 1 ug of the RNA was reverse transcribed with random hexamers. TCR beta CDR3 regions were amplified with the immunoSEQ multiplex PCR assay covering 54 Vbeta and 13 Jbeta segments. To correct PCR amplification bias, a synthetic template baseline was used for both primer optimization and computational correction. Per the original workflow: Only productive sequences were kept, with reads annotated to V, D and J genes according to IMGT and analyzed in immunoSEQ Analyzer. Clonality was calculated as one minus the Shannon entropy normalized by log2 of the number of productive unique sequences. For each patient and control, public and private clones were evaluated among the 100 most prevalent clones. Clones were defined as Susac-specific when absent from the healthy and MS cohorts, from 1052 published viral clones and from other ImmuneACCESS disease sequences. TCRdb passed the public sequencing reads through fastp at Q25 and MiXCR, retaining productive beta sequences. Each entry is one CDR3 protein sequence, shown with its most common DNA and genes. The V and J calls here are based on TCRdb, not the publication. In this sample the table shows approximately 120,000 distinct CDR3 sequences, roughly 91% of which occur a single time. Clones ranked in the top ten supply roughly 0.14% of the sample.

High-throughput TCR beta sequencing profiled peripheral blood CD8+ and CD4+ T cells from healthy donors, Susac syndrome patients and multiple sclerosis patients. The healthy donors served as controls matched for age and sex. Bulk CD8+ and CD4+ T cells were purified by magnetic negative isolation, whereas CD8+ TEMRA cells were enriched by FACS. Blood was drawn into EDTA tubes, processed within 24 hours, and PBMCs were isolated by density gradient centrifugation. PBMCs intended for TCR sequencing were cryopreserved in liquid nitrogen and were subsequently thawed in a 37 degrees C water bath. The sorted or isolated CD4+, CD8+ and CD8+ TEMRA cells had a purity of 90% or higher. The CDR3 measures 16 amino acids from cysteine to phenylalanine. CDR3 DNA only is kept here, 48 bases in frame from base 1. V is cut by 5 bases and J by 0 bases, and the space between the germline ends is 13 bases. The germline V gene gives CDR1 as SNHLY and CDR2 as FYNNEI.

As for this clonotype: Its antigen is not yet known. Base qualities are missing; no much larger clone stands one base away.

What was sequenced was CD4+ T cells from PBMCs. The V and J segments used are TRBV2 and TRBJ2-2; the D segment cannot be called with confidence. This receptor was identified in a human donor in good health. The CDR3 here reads CASSLVGPANTGELFF. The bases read TGTGCCAGCAGTCTCGTCGGACCCGCGAACACCGGGGAGCTGTTTTTT.